One and the same sample provided the 23 T cell receptor beta chains below, sequenced in a study of OX40 agonist ivuxolimab in advanced cancers. Library generation was performed with the immunoSEQ multiplex PCR assay. This immuneACCESS table, as held by TCRdb, lists in-frame sequences with V and J called but not all clones. Of the missing ones, under half trace to an unresolved V gene in checked studies; the others have no known cause. For this sample the table gives around 68,000 clones, of which roughly nine tenths were detected only once. The ten largest make up just over 0.3% of the sample. The sequencing here drew on CD4+ or CD8+ T cells sorted from blood, taken in a trial of the OX40 agonist ivuxolimab. These receptors were collected from an adult with an advanced solid tumor such as melanoma, head and neck, liver or kidney cancer.

The J gene is TRBJ2-1, the V gene TRBV9; 7 positions match TRBD2. V lost 1 base and J lost 5; bases outside the gene matches: 6. The V gene's germline CDR1 is SGDLS and CDR2 YYNGEE. The CDR3 is made up of 15 amino acids. DNA for the CDR3: TGTGCCAGCAGCGTAATACCTAGCGGTAACAATGAGCAGTTCTTC. It specifies CASSVIPSGNNEQFF.

This rearrangement joins TRBV5-1 to TRBJ1-1; D not certain. The CDR3 runs to 13 residues. The V and J ends lost 2 bases and 3 bases respectively, with 8 bases between them. Germline values: CDR1 SGHRS, CDR2 YFSETQ. The CDR3 spells CASSFRVDTEAFF. The CDR3 DNA reads as TGCGCCAGCAGCTTCAGAGTAGACACTGAAGCTTTCTTT.

The rearrangement joins TRBV5-5 to TRBJ2-7; a weak D match, TRBD1 (6 bases). The CDR3 consists of 16 residues. Germline V gives CDR1 SGHKS, CDR2 YYEKEE (reference sequence). The V end was cut by 0 bases, the J end by 1 base, with 14 bases between. CDR3 sequence: CASSLVGGGTSYEQYF. For the CDR3, the DNA is TGTGCCAGCAGCTTGGTTGGTGGGGGCACTTCCTACGAGCAGTACTTC.

This chain uses TRBV28 with TRBJ1-1; TRBD1 might be the D (6 bases). Germline CDR1 reads MDHEN; CDR2 reads SYDVKM. V was clipped by 6 bases and J by 3 bases, with 14 bases between them. The CDR3 runs 14 residues. The DNA for the CDR3 is TGTGCCAGCAGCCAAACAGGGATTTACACTGAAGCTTTCTTT. Its translation: CASSQTGIYTEAFF.

The genes are TRBV19 and TRBJ1-5, with a weak D call TRBD1 (6 bases). The CDR3 length is 13 residues. Germline CDR1 and CDR2: LNHDA and SQIVND (reference sequence). V was pared by 5 bases and J by 8 bases, with 13 bases between. The DNA of the CDR3 is TGTGCCAGTAGTCAACAGGGTGGGAAGCCCCAGCATTTT. Residues: CASSQQGGKPQHF. The full variable domain, in which reference TRBV19 and TRBJ1-5 provide the parts outside the CDR3, is DGGITQSPKYLFRKEGQNVTLSCEQNLNHDAMYWYRQDPGQGLRLIYYSQIVNDFQKGDIAEGYSVSREKKESFPLTVTSAQKNPTAFYLCASSQQGGKPQHFGDGTRLSIL.

The V and J genes are TRBV6-6 and TRBJ2-7, with D maybe TRBD2 (7 bases). The germline V gene encodes CDR1 MNHNY and CDR2 SVGAGI (reference sequence). Between the trimmed V and J ends, which lost 2 bases and 0 bases, there was a span of 14 bases. This CDR3 comprises 16 residues. The DNA for the CDR3 is TGTGCCAGCAGTTACGGAGGGGGGACTATCTCCTACGAGCAGTACTTC. It codes for CASSYGGGTISYEQYF.

This sequence joins TRBV6-1 and TRBJ2-2; D assignment may be TRBD1 or TRBD2 (5 bases each). Germline CDR1 is MNHNS and CDR2 is SASEGT. V was trimmed by 6 bases and J by 2 bases, leaving 13 bases between them. This CDR3 region has 15 residues. The CDR3 DNA reads as TGTGCCAGCAGGCGGTTTGGGGGTAACACCGGGGAGCTGTTTTTT. Translation gives CASRRFGGNTGELFF.

A few counts support this clone. The chain couples TRBV27 to TRBJ2-1; D gene uncertain. Trimming took 5 bases from V and 0 from J, leaving 11 bases between them. Germline values: CDR1 MNHEY, CDR2 SMNVEV (reference sequence). CDR3 size: 15 residues. Written as DNA, the CDR3 is TGTGCCAGCAGTCGTAGCTGGAGCTCCTACAATGAGCAGTTCTTC. Its protein is CASSRSWSSYNEQFF.

J is TRBJ2-5 and V is TRBV11-2; 10 bases are shared with TRBD2. CDR1 and CDR2 from the germline V gene are SGHAT and FQNNGV. Trimming cost V 1 base and J 4 bases; bases outside gene matches: 9. The CDR3 is 17 residues long. The CDR3 is CASSLAGLAGVGETQYF. The CDR3 DNA sequence: TGTGCCAGCAGCTTAGCGGGCCTAGCGGGAGTCGGAGAGACCCAGTACTTC.

This clone was observed a single time. This rearrangement joins TRBV6-6 to TRBJ2-2; D tentatively fits TRBD1 or TRBD2 (5 bases each). The germline V and J ends were trimmed by 7 bases and 0 bases, with 9 bases remaining between them. In germline, CDR1 is MNHNY, CDR2 SVGAGI (reference sequence). The CDR3 runs 14 residues. CDR3 DNA: TGTGCCAGCAACTGGGGGTCGAACACCGGGGAGCTGTTTTTT. It translates to CASNWGSNTGELFF.

The sample holds one count of this clone. The chain employs TRBV7-8 and TRBJ1-2; TRBD1 matches 8 bases. CDR1 is SGHVS and CDR2 is FQNEAQ in the germline V gene. With 5 bases clipped from V and 6 bases from J, the junction kept 5 bases outside the gene matches. The CDR3 runs 13 residues. Here the CDR3 reads CASSLDRENGYTF. In DNA, the CDR3 is TGTGCCAGCAGCCTGGACAGGGAAAATGGCTACACCTTC.

The chain couples TRBV7-6 to TRBJ1-1, with D uncertain. Germline-derived CDR1 and CDR2 are SGHVS and FNYEAQ. The CDR3 spans 13 residues. The V end lost 0 bases, the J end lost 3 bases, and 5 bases lay between the germline ends. CDR3: CASSLAEDTEAFF. The CDR3 DNA sequence: TGTGCCAGCAGCTTAGCAGAAGACACTGAAGCTTTCTTT.

The DNA for the CDR3 is TGTGCCAGCAGCCAACAACGAGAGGGCCTTCGAGGAGCTTTCTTT. Its translation: CASSQQREGLRGAFF. The chain is built from TRBV14 and TRBJ1-1; D ambiguous. The CDR3 sequence is 15 residues long. Trimming took off 2 bases at V and 10 bases at J, with 20 bases between the two ends. In germline, CDR1 is SGHDN, CDR2 FVKESK.

The chain combines TRBV6-1 with TRBJ1-2; D ambiguous. The CDR3 spans 14 residues. CDR1 and CDR2 from the germline V gene are MNHNS and SASEGT. Trimming pared 3 bases from V and 2 bases from J, leaving 10 bases between. The CDR3 spells CASSDVAKNYGYTF. The CDR3 DNA sequence: TGTGCCAGCAGTGACGTCGCCAAGAACTATGGCTACACCTTC.

The rearrangement uses TRBV6-6 and TRBJ1-4; TRBD1 is a possible D gene (5 bases). This CDR3 contains 12 residues. Trimming stripped 7 bases from V and 10 bases from J, with 13 bases between. Germline CDR1 and CDR2: MNHNY and SVGAGI (reference sequence). The CDR3 DNA reads TGTGCCAGCACGGGGACCCAAGTAAAACTGTTTTTT. Encoded protein: CASTGTQVKLFF.

This chain links TRBV5-4 with TRBJ2-2; weak D call: TRBD1 (5 bases). The CDR3 runs 15 residues. CDR1 is SGHNT and CDR2 is YYREEE in the germline V gene (reference sequence). V was trimmed by 0 bases and J by 4 bases, leaving 10 bases between them. The CDR3 loop reads CASSLGTQRTGELFF. The DNA of the CDR3 is TGTGCCAGCAGCTTGGGGACACAACGCACCGGGGAGCTGTTTTTT.

The chain links TRBV5-8 to TRBJ2-1; possibly TRBD2 for D (6 bases). Germline-derived CDR1 and CDR2 are SGHTS and YDEGEE. The CDR3 length is 17 residues. V was cut by 6 bases and J by 1 base, with 20 bases left in between. CDR3 residues: CASIAGTHSPSYNEQFF. For the CDR3, the DNA is TGTGCCAGCATCGCCGGGACTCATTCACCTTCCTACAATGAGCAGTTCTTC. Looking up the rest from reference TRBV5-8 and TRBJ2-1 gives the full variable domain: EAGVTQSPTHLIKTRGQQATLRCSPISGHTSVYWYQQALGLGLQFLLWYDEGEERNRGNFPPRFSGRQFPNYSSELNVNALELEDSALYLCASIAGTHSPSYNEQFFGPGTRLTVL.

The V call is TRBV9, the J call TRBJ2-1; D possibly uses TRBD1 or TRBD2 (5 bases each). V was clipped by 0 bases and J by 6 bases, with 16 bases between them. Looked up from germline, CDR1 is SGDLS and CDR2 is YYNGEE. This CDR3 is built from 16 residues. CDR3 residues: CASSVEGRSIPNEQFF. Here the CDR3 DNA reads TGTGCCAGCAGCGTAGAGGGACGATCCATTCCCAATGAGCAGTTCTTC.

This chain joins TRBV6-1 and TRBJ1-1, with TRBD1 identical over 8 bases. The trim removed 6 bases at V and 7 bases at J, leaving 7 bases unmatched. Germline V gives CDR1 MNHNS, CDR2 SASEGT. The CDR3 covers 13 residues. CDR3 loop: CASSRPGQGEAFF. In nucleotides, the CDR3 is TGTGCCAGCAGCCGCCCAGGACAGGGTGAAGCTTTCTTT.

The chain is built from TRBV4-2 and TRBJ1-4; D is unresolved. This CDR3 spans 16 amino acids. The germline V gene encodes CDR1 LGHNA and CDR2 YNFKEQ. Between the trimmed V and J ends, which lost 0 bases and 1 base, there was a span of 9 bases. Written as DNA, the CDR3 is TGTGCCAGCAGCCAAGAGGGCAGATTAACTAATGAAAAACTGTTTTTT. Translated: CASSQEGRLTNEKLFF.

This clone came up once. The J gene is TRBJ2-2, the V gene TRBV10-3; D not resolved. CDR1 is ENHRY and CDR2 is SYGVKD in the germline V gene. This CDR3 contains 13 residues. Between the trimmed V and J ends, which lost 10 bases and 0 bases, there was a span of 9 bases. The CDR3 sequence: CATRGPNTGELFF. DNA for the CDR3: TGTGCCACTCGCGGACCGAACACCGGGGAGCTGTTTTTT.

This clone was detected only a few times. V usage is TRBV6-1 and J usage is TRBJ2-2; D is ambiguous. The CDR3 totals 14 residues. Trimming pared 7 bases from V and 1 base from J, leaving 10 bases between. In germline, CDR1 is MNHNS, CDR2 SASEGT. CDR3 coding DNA: TGTGCCAGCAAACATAAGGGGAACACCGGGGAGCTGTTTTTT. It specifies CASKHKGNTGELFF.

Here the CDR3 reads CASSLIGTGPLSYGYTF. The CDR3 region has the DNA TGCGCCAGCAGCTTGATCGGGACAGGGCCCCTTAGTTATGGCTACACCTTC. The V gene is TRBV5-1, the J gene TRBJ1-2; TRBD1 agrees at 9 bases. Germline CDR1 is SGHRS and CDR2 is YFSETQ. The length of the CDR3 is 17 residues. V trimming: 1 base; J trimming: 5 bases; junction bases outside the gene matches: 12.